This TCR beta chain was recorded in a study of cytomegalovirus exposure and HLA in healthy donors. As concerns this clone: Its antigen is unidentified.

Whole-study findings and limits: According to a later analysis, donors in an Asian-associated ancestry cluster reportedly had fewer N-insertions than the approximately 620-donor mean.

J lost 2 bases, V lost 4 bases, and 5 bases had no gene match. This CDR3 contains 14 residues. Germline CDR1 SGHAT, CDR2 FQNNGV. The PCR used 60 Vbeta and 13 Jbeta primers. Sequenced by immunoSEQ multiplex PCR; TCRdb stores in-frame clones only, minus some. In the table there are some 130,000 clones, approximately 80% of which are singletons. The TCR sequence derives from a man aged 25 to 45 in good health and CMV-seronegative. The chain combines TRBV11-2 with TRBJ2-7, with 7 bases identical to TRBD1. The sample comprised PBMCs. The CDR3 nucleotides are TGTGCCAGCAGCTCCAGGGGGTTCCCCTACGAGCAGTACTTC. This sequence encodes CASSSRGFPYEQYF.